The 16 T cell receptor beta chains listed next were all sequenced from one sample in a study of regulatory and conventional T cells in RAG deficiency. Genomic DNA came from blood conventional CD4+ T cells gated CD25-low CD127-high. Data came from immunoSEQ multiplex PCR; TCRdb stores just in-frame clones and leaves some out. This sample has around 25,000 clones, with 95% to 97% found just once. The sample also formed part of further work on regulatory T cells. That investigation notes: Amplification used 52 TRBV primers and 13 TRBJ primers.

Sequenced input: CD25- CD4+ T cells sorted from blood. The receptors were sampled from a human donor in good health.

This clone appeared a single time. V is TRBV5-1 and J is TRBJ2-5; a weak D match, TRBD2 (6 bases). The CDR3 has 15 residues. The V end was cut by 3 bases, the J end by 5 bases, with 17 bases between. CDR1 is SGHRS and CDR2 is YFSETQ in the germline V gene. The CDR3 protein is CASSSLPTGEETQYF. The CDR3, as DNA: TGCGCCAGCAGCTCTCTCCCGACGGGGGAGGAGACCCAGTACTTC.

The V call is TRBV6-1, the J call TRBJ2-7; TRBD2 aligns across 12 bases. The V gene end was trimmed by 0 bases and the J gene end by 2 bases; junction bases not matched to a gene: 5. In germline, CDR1 is MNHNS, CDR2 SASEGT. The CDR3 is 17 residues long. CDR3 residues: CASSEARASGGAYEQYF. As DNA, the CDR3 is TGTGCCAGCAGTGAAGCCCGAGCTAGCGGGGGGGCCTACGAGCAGTACTTC.

CDR3 in DNA: TGTGCCTGGAGAACGACCGGGACAGGGGGCCGGGATGGCTACACCTTC. Amino acids: CAWRTTGTGGRDGYTF. The chain employs TRBV30 and TRBJ1-2, with TRBD1 identical over 12 bases. Germline-derived CDR1 and CDR2 are GTSNPN and SVGIG (reference sequence). Germline trimming cut 3 bases from V and 6 bases from J; bases unmatched to any gene: 11. The CDR3 sequence is 16 residues long.

The chain couples TRBV5-1 to TRBJ1-4; D is perhaps TRBD1 (5 bases). Trimming removed 0 bases from V and 0 bases from J, with 12 bases in between. The CDR3 runs to 17 residues. CDR1 and CDR2 from the germline V gene are SGHRS and YFSETQ. DNA of the CDR3: TGCGCCAGCAGCTTGGGGGGCACCATTGCAACTAATGAAAAACTGTTTTTT. It translates to CASSLGGTIATNEKLFF.

The chain is built from TRBV6-1 and TRBJ1-1, with unresolved D. Trimming cost V 5 bases and J 1 base, with 11 bases left between them. Germline values: CDR1 MNHNS, CDR2 SASEGT. The CDR3 length is 14 residues. CDR3 protein: CASSPRAQNTEAFF. The CDR3 DNA reads as TGTGCCAGCAGTCCGCGGGCCCAGAACACTGAAGCTTTCTTT.

This clone is a singleton in its sample. The chain employs TRBV15 and TRBJ2-7, with a possible D match to TRBD1 (6 bases). Germline values: CDR1 LNHNV, CDR2 YYDKDF (reference sequence). V lost 0 bases and J lost 5, with 14 bases in between. The CDR3 has 15 amino acids. The chain's CDR3 is CATSRDLVQGNEQYF. CDR3 nucleotide sequence: TGTGCCACCAGCAGAGATCTAGTCCAGGGGAACGAGCAGTACTTC. Using reference TRBV15 and TRBJ2-7 for the parts outside the CDR3, the full variable domain is DAMVIQNPRYQVTQFGKPVTLSCSQTLNHNVMYWYQQKSSQAPKLLFHYYDKDFNNEADTPDNFQSRRPNTSFCFLDIRSPGLGDTAMYLCATSRDLVQGNEQYFGPGTRLTVT.

As for this clone: This specimen includes other DNA sequences encoding the same CDR3. Here the CDR3 DNA reads TGTGCCAGCAGCTTGAGACAGGGGGCGGGGGGTGAGCAGTTCTTC. This codes for CASSLRQGAGGEQFF. The V gene is TRBV5-4, the J gene TRBJ2-1; 10 bases are shared with TRBD1. CDR3 size: 15 residues. Germline CDR1 SGHNT, CDR2 YYREEE (reference sequence). V trimming: 1 base; J trimming: 9 bases; junction bases outside the gene matches: 7.

The rearrangement uses TRBV2 and TRBJ2-7; D is possibly TRBD2 (5 bases). The CDR3 has 14 amino acids. V gave up 5 bases and J gave up 2 bases, with 13 bases separating them. CDR1 is SNHLY, CDR2 FYNNEI, per germline. CDR3 sequence (DNA): TGTGCCAGCAGTTACAGCGGATACCCCTACGAGCAGTACTTC. Its translation is CASSYSGYPYEQYF.

This clone is a singleton in its sample. The chain employs TRBV5-1 and TRBJ1-1; 10 bases match TRBD1. Germline CDR1 reads SGHRS; CDR2 reads YFSETQ. Trimming at V came to 4 bases and at J to 11 bases, leaving 8 bases not matched to a gene. The CDR3 extends over 13 amino acids. CDR3 amino acids: CASSPDRGNDAFF. In DNA form, the CDR3 reads TGCGCCAGCAGCCCGGACAGGGGGAATGACGCTTTCTTT.

The chain has TRBV11-2 and TRBJ1-2, with a possible D match to TRBD1 (5 bases). V was trimmed by 7 bases and J by 7 bases, leaving 19 bases between them. The length of the CDR3 is 14 residues. Germline values: CDR1 SGHAT, CDR2 FQNNGV. CDR3 region: CASIREAGRPGYTF. The CDR3 coding sequence is TGTGCCAGCATCAGGGAGGCAGGTCGTCCTGGCTACACCTTC.

This chain links TRBV7-3 with TRBJ1-1, with TRBD1 matching over 7 bases. This CDR3 region has 13 residues. Germline V gene data show CDR1 as SGHTA and CDR2 as FQGTGA. After removal of 6 bases from V and 1 base from J, the junction contained 2 bases not matched to a gene. CDR3 nucleotides: TGTGCCAGCAGATGGGACAGGAACACTGAAGCTTTCTTT. As protein: CASRWDRNTEAFF. Together with reference TRBV7-3 and TRBJ1-1, the CDR3 gives the full variable domain: GAGVSQTPSNKVTEKGKYVELRCDPISGHTALYWYRQSLGQGPEFLIYFQGTGAADDSGLPNDRFFAVRPEGSVSTLKIQRTERGDSAVYLCASRWDRNTEAFFGQGTRLTVV.

This rearrangement joins TRBV5-1 to TRBJ1-2; 7 bases match TRBD1. The length of the CDR3 is 14 residues. CDR1 is SGHRS, CDR2 YFSETQ, per germline. Germline trimming cut 2 bases from V and 4 bases from J; bases unmatched to any gene: 5. In DNA form, the CDR3 reads TGCGCCAGCAGCTTTACAGGGGACGGCTATGGCTACACCTTC. This translates into CASSFTGDGYGYTF.

The chain joins TRBV18 to TRBJ2-7; TRBD1 is a possible D gene (5 bases). CDR3 size: 14 residues. Germline V gene sequence: CDR1 KGHSH, CDR2 LQKENI. V was shortened by 1 base and J by 6 bases, with 13 bases between the two germline ends. CDR3 protein: CASSPQTDTIEQYF. CDR3 DNA: TGTGCCAGCTCACCACAAACGGACACGATCGAGCAGTACTTC.

The chain combines TRBV9 with TRBJ1-6, with 7 bases fitting TRBD1. CDR1 and CDR2 (germline): SGDLS, YYNGEE. Germline trimming cut 4 bases from V and 14 bases from J; bases unmatched to any gene: 12. The CDR3 has 14 residues. The CDR3 region has the DNA TGTGCCAGCAGCCGCCGGACAGGCAAGGAAGCCCTCCACTTT. It translates to CASSRRTGKEALHF. The complete variable domain, with remaining parts taken from reference TRBV9 and TRBJ1-6, reads DSGVTQTPKHLITATGQRVTLRCSPRSGDLSVYWYQQSLDQGLQFLIQYYNGEERAKGNILERFSAQQFPDLHSELNLSSLELGDSALYFCASSRRTGKEALHFGNGTRLTVT.

V usage is TRBV27 and J usage is TRBJ1-5; no clear D gene. This CDR3 has 14 residues. V was pared by 7 bases and J by 0 bases, with 10 bases between. Germline CDR1 reads MNHEY; CDR2 reads SMNVEV (reference sequence). CDR3 nucleotides: TGTGCCAGCAAACAGCCTAATAGCAATCAGCCCCAGCATTTT. Translation: CASKQPNSNQPQHF.

The chain carries TRBV14 and TRBJ1-2, with D possibly being TRBD1 (5 bases). Trimming removed 0 bases from V and 4 bases from J, with 15 bases in between. From germline, CDR1 is SGHDN and CDR2 FVKESK. The CDR3 length is 16 residues. CDR3 sequence: CASSQDGAGPSYGYTF. For the CDR3, the DNA is TGTGCCAGCAGCCAAGATGGAGCAGGGCCCAGCTATGGCTACACCTTC. Full variable domain (outside the CDR3, taken from reference TRBV14 and TRBJ1-2): EAGVTQFPSHSVIEKGQTVTLRCDPISGHDNLYWYRRVMGKEIKFLLHFVKESKQDESGMPNNRFLAERTGGTYSTLKVQPAELEDSGVYFCASSQDGAGPSYGYTFGSGTRLTVV.